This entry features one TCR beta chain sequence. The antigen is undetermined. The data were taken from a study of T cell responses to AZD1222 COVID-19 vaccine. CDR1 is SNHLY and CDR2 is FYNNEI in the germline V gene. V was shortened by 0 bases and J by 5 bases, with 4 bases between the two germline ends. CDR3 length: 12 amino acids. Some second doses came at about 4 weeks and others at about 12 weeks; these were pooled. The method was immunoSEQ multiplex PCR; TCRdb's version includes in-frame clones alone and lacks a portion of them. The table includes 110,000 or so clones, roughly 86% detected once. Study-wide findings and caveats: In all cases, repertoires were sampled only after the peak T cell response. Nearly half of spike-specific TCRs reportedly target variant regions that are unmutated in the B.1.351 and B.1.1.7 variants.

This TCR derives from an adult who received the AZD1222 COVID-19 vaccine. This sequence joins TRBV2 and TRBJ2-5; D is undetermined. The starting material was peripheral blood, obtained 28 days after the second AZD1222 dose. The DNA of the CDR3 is TGTGCCAGCAGTGAAGCGCTCGAGACCCAGTACTTC. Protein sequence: CASSEALETQYF.